The entry below describes one T cell receptor (beta chain). Its target antigen remains unknown. No clone much larger than this one lies a single base away; base qualities are absent. The data were obtained in a study of T cell responses to AZD1222 COVID-19 vaccine (dated by TCRdb to about 2021). Background for the entire study: Because spike-specific TCR depth and breadth did not differ between the two schedules, AZD1222 recipients who got a second dose at roughly 4 weeks were pooled with those who got a second dose at roughly 12 weeks. Trial participants were enrolled by age into subgroups of 18-55, 56-69 and 70-plus years, and around 150, 29 and 61 TCR-sequenced participants, respectively, were included in these subgroups. A total of more than 230 trial participants underwent TCR sequencing, of whom roughly 210 had received two doses of AZD1222 and about 26 had received two doses of the MenACWY control vaccine. The paper as a whole reports these results and caveats: Participants were mostly white British, with more females than males. The authors suggested clonal diversity may have been underestimated. The whole spike protein was spanned by vaccine-associated CD4 TCRs, and dominant responses were seen in regions 160-218 and 743-854. The 56-69-year group was small, and its depth increase did not reach significance, likely because of low power. Only five to seven AZD1222 recipients were SARS-CoV-2 seropositive at baseline, limiting conclusions about previously exposed vaccinees. Because no day 14 peak-response samples were available, repertoires were characterized only after the peak T cell response. After two AZD1222 doses, both the breadth and the depth of spike-specific TCRs were significantly higher than at day 0 and than in MenACWY recipients. Epitopes outside the regions mutated in the B.1.351 and B.1.1.7 variants were reportedly recognized by nearly half of the unique spike-specific TCRs.

The CDR3 regions of human TCRbeta chains were analyzed by immunosequencing. The original pipeline was this. TCRs in the repertoires were matched against a reference library of SARS-CoV-2-specific TCRs that had been generated with the MIRA antigen-specificity platform. Breadth was defined as the fraction of unique TCRs that were SARS-CoV-2-associated. Depth was defined as the fraction of total T cells that were SARS-CoV-2-associated. Using the MIRA data, each spike-specific TCR was mapped to the spike region that the TCR reacts to and placed in a CD4 or CD8 class. Log10-transformed breadth and depth values were compared by one-way ANOVA with Sidak's multiple comparisons tests. The clones in this table, taken by TCRdb from immuneACCESS, are in-frame only. Not every clone is retained; where verified, under half of the shortfall comes from an unresolved V gene, and the cause of the rest is unknown. That table furnishes V, J and clone size, whereas the DNA furnished D and trimming. In this sample the table shows about 120,000 clones, approximately 92% of which occur a single time. Of the sample, around 14% is held by the ten largest clones.

The meaning of the sample's time point label: baseline before first vaccination. Samples from vaccinated people were obtained from the UK trials COV001 and COV002, which included a single-blind randomized controlled phase 2/3 trial of AZD1222 (ChAdOx1 nCoV-19) in healthy adults. Trial participant PBMC samples were collected at day 0 and day 28 after the second dose for TCRbeta chain sequencing. After removal of 5 bases from V and 5 bases from J, the junction retains 8 bases not matched to a gene. For CDR1 and CDR2, the germline V gene lists MDHEN and SYDVKM. The CDR3 has 14 amino acids, counting the end cysteine and phenylalanine. Just CDR3 DNA is preserved here, 42 bases in frame from base 1.

This TCR derives from an adult in good health. The chain is made from TRBV28 and TRBJ1-2; 7 bases in between match TRBD1. The sequences come from peripheral blood, collected on day 0 of AZD1222 vaccination. The bases are TGTGCCAGCAGTCGTACGACAGGGAATTATGGCTACACCTTC. This gives the protein CASSRTTGNYGYTF.